The clone carrying this TCR beta chain was observed at least ten times. This entry is derived from a study of identical twins. One entry per CDR3 protein, called by TCRdb with MiXCR from the 5' RACE reads. Of around 280,000 distinct CDR3 sequences listed, roughly 8.6% are singletons. These data were also reused for a study on yellow fever vaccine responses in identical twins.

The source is a woman between 18 and 30 years old in good health. Specimen: memory (CD45RO+) T cells sorted from blood.

The CDR3 loop is CSAERTGPNQPQHF. DNA of the CDR3: TGCAGTGCAGAGAGGACAGGGCCTAATCAGCCCCAGCATTTT. The chain employs TRBV20-1 and TRBJ1-5, with TRBD1 matching over 8 bases. Trimming at V came to 6 bases and at J to 4 bases, leaving 8 bases not matched to a gene. The CDR3 is 14 residues long. CDR1 is DFQATT, CDR2 SNEGSKA, per germline (reference sequence).